This entry features one TCR beta chain sequence. Its antigen is still unknown. Clones were read by immunoSEQ multiplex PCR, and TCRdb kept only the in-frame ones, dropping some. The table shows about 36,000 clones, with around four fifths occurring only once. The data stem from a study of pediatric ulcerative colitis. Study observations and caveats: Acute severe colitis showed lower rectal diversity from clonal expansions.

Unmatched junction bases numbered 6, after V lost 5 bases and J lost 4 bases. The CDR3 has 15 amino acids. CDR1 is LNHDA and CDR2 is SQIVND in the germline V gene (reference sequence). This rearrangement joins TRBV19 to TRBJ1-5; 9 positions agree with TRBD1. This TCR came from a girl aged 5-17 years with moderate ulcerative colitis. The sample consisted of blood. Here the CDR3 DNA reads TGTGCCAGTAGTGCCGGGACAGGGAGTAATCAGCCCCAGCATTTT. It yields the protein CASSAGTGSNQPQHF.